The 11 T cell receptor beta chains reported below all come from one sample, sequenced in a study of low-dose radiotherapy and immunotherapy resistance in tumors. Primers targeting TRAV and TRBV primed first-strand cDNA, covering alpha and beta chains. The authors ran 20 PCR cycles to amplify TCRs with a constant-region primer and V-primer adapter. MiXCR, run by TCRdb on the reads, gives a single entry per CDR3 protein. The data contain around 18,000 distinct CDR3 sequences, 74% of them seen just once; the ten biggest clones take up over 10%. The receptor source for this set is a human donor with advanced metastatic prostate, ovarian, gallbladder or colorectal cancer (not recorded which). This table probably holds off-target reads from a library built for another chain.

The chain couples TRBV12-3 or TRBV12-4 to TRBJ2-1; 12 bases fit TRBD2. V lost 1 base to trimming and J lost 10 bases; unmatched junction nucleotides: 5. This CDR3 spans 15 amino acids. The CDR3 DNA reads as TGTGCCAGCAGTTTAGATCTAGCGGGGGGGCACGAGCAGTTCTTC. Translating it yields CASSLDLAGGHEQFF.

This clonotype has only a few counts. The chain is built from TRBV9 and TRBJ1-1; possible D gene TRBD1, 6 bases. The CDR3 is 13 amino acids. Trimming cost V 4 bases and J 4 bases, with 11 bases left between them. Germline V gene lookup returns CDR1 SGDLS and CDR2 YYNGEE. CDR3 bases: TGTGCCAGCAGCCCAGAGGGGGGCACTGAAGCTTTCTTT. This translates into CASSPEGGTEAFF.

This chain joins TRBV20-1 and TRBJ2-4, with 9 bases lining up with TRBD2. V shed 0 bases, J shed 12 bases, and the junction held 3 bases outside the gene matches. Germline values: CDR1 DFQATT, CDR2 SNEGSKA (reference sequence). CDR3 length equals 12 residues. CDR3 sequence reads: CSARDPSGNQYF. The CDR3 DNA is TGCAGTGCTAGAGACCCTAGCGGGAATCAGTACTTC.

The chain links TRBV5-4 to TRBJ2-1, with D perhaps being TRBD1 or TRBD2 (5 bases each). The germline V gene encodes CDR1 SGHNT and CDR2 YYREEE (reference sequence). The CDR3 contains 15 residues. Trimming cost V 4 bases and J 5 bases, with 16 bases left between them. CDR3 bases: TGTGCCAGCAGCCCGCGCCAGAGGGGAAACAATGAGCAGTTCTTC. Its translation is CASSPRQRGNNEQFF.

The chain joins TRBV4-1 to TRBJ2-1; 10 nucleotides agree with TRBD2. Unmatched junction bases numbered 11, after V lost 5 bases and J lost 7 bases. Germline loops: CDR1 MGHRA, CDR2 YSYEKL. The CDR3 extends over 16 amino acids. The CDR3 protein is CASSDPAGGLINEQFF. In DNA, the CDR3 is TGCGCCAGCAGCGACCCAGCGGGGGGGCTCATAAATGAGCAGTTCTTC.

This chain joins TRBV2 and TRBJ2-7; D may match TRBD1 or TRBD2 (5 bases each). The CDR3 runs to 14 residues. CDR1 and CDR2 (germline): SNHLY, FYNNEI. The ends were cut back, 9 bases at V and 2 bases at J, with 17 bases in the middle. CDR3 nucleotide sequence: TGTGCCAGTCTCGGGGCAGCAAACCCCTACGAGCAGTACTTC. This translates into CASLGAANPYEQYF.

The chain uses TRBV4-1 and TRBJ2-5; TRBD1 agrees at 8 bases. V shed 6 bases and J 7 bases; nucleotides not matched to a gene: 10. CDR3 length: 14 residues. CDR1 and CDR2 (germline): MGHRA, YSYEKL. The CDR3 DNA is TGCGCCAGCAGTCGTCCGGGACAGGACCGGACCCAGTACTTC. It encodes CASSRPGQDRTQYF.

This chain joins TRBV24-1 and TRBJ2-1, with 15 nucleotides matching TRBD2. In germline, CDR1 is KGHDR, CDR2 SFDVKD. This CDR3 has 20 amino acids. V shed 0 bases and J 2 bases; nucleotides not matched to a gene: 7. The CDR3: CATSDLPGLAGGRTYNEQFF. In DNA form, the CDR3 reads TGTGCCACCAGTGATTTGCCGGGACTAGCGGGAGGAAGAACCTACAATGAGCAGTTCTTC.

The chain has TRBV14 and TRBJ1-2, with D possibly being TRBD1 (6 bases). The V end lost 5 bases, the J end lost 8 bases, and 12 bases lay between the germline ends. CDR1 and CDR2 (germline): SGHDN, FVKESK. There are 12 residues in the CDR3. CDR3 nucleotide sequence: TGTGCCAGCAGCTCGAACAGGGTCGGCTACACCTTC. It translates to CASSSNRVGYTF. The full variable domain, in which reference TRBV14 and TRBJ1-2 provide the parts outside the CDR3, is EAGVTQFPSHSVIEKGQTVTLRCDPISGHDNLYWYRRVMGKEIKFLLHFVKESKQDESGMPNNRFLAERTGGTYSTLKVQPAELEDSGVYFCASSSNRVGYTFGSGTRLTVV.

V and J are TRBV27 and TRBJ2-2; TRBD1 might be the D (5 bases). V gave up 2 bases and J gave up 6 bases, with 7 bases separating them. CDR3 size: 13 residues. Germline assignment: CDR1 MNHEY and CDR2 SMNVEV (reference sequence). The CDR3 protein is CASSLQGAGELFF. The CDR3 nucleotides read TGTGCCAGCAGTTTACAGGGCGCCGGGGAGCTGTTTTTT.

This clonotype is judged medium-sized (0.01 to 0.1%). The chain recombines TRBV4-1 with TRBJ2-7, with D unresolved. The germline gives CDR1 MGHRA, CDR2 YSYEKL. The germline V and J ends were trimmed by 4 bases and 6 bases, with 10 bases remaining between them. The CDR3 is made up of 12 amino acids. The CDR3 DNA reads TGCGCCAGCAGCCCTAACGGGCCCGAGCAGTACTTC. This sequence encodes CASSPNGPEQYF.